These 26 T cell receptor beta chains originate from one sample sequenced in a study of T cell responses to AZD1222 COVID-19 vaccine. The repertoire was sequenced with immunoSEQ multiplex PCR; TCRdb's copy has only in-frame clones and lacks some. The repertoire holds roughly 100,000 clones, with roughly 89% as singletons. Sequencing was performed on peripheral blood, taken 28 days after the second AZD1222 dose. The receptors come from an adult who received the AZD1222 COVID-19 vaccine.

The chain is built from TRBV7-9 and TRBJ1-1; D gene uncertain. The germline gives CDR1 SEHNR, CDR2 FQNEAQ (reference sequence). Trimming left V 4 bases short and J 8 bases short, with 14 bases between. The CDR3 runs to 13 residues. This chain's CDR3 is CASSSPGRGEAFF. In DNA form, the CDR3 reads TGTGCCAGCAGCTCTCCTGGACGGGGAGAAGCTTTCTTT.

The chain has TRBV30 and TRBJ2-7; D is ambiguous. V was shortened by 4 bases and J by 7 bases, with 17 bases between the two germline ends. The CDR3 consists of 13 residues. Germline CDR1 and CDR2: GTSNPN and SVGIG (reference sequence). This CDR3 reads CAWKRVPSDEQYF. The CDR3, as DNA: TGTGCCTGGAAGAGAGTACCCTCGGATGAGCAGTACTTC.

CDR3 sequence: CATSPENTGELFF. The CDR3 nucleotides read TGTGCCACCAGTCCCGAGAACACCGGGGAGCTGTTTTTT. The genes are TRBV24-1 and TRBJ2-2; D is unclear. The germline V and J ends were trimmed by 6 bases and 1 base, with 5 bases remaining between them. Germline-derived CDR1 and CDR2 are KGHDR and SFDVKD. There are 13 residues in the CDR3.

CDR3 sequence (DNA): TGCGCCAGCAGCCAAGTAGGGACAGCAGAAAAACTGTTTTTT. This sequence encodes CASSQVGTAEKLFF. This chain links TRBV4-1 with TRBJ1-4, with 7 bases identical to TRBD1. The length of the CDR3 is 14 residues. Per the germline V gene, CDR1 is MGHRA and CDR2 is YSYEKL. The V and J ends lost 1 base and 8 bases, in that order; junction bases with no gene match: 4.

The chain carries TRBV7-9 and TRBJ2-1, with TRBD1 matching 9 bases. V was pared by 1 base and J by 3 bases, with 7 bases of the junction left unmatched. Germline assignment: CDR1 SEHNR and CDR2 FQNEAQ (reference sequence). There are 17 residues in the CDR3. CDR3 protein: CASSLGDRGSYYNEQFF. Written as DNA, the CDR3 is TGTGCCAGCAGCTTAGGAGACAGGGGGTCGTACTACAATGAGCAGTTCTTC.

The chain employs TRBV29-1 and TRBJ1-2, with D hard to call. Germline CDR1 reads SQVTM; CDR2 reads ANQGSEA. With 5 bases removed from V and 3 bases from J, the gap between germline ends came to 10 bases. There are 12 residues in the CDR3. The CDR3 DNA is TGCAGCGTTTGGGAGACTGACTATGGCTACACCTTC. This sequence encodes CSVWETDYGYTF.

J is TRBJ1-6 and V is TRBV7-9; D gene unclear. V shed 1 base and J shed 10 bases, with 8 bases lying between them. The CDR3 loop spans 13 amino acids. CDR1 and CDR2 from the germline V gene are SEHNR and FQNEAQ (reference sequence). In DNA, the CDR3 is TGTGCCAGCAGCTTAGGTGGGGAATCACCCCTCCACTTT. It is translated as CASSLGGESPLHF.

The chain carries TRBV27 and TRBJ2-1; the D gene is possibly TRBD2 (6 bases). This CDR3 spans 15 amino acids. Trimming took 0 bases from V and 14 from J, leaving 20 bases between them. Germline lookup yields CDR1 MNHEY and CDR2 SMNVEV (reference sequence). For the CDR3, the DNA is TGTGCCAGCAGTTTATCGAATCTGGCGGGATCCTCGAAGTTCTTC. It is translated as CASSLSNLAGSSKFF.

This CDR3 reads CASSLGPIVAGYTF. The DNA of the CDR3 is TGTGCCAGCAGCTTGGGACCCATAGTCGCTGGCTACACCTTC. The chain joins TRBV11-2 to TRBJ1-2; D is possibly TRBD1 (5 bases). V was cut by 3 bases and J by 7 bases, with 15 bases left in between. The CDR3 consists of 14 residues. CDR1 is SGHAT and CDR2 is FQNNGV in the germline V gene. Full variable domain (remainder filled in from reference TRBV11-2 and TRBJ1-2): EAGVAQSPRYKIIEKRQSVAFWCNPISGHATLYWYQQILGQGPKLLIQFQNNGVVDDSQLPKDRFSAERLKGVDSTLKIQPAKLEDSAVYLCASSLGPIVAGYTFGSGTRLTVV.

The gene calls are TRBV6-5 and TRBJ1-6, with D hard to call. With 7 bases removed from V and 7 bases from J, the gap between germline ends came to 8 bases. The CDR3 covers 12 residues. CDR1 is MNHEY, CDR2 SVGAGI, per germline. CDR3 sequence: CASTSLNSPLHF. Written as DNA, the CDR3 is TGTGCCAGCACCAGTCTCAATTCACCCCTCCACTTT.

CDR3 amino acids: CASSLTSPNEQFF. The CDR3 DNA is TGTGCCAGCTCCCTAACCAGCCCCAATGAGCAGTTCTTC. The chain links TRBV12-3 or TRBV12-4 to TRBJ2-1; D is unclear. Trimming removed 8 bases at V and 6 bases at J, with 14 bases between. This CDR3 comprises 13 residues.

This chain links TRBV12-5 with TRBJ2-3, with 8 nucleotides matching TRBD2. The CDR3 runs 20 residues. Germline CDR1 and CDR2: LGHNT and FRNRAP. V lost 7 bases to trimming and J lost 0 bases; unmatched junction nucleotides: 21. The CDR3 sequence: CASVRTLGASGPASTDTQYF. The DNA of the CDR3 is TGTGCTAGTGTCCGGACATTAGGGGCTAGCGGGCCTGCTAGCACAGATACGCAGTATTTT.

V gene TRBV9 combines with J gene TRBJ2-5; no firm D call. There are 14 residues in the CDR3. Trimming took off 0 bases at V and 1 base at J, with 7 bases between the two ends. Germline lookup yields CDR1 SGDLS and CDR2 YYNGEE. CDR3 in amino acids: CASSVGNSQETQYF. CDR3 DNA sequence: TGTGCCAGCAGCGTAGGAAACTCCCAAGAGACCCAGTACTTC.

This CDR3 is CASSQVLSGSGSSETQYF. CDR3 in DNA: TGCGCCAGCAGCCAAGTGTTGTCTGGTAGCGGGAGTTCGGAGACCCAGTACTTC. The chain employs TRBV4-1 and TRBJ2-5, with 9 bases aligning to TRBD2. Per germline, CDR1 MGHRA and CDR2 YSYEKL. The CDR3 totals 18 residues. The junction had 14 bases not matched to a gene; V was cut back by 1 base and J by 5 bases.

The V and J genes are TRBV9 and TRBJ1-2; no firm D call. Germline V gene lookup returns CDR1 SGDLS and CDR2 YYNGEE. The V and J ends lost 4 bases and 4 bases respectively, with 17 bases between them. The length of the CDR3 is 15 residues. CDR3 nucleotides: TGTGCCAGCAGCCTCGGGCTAGTAGGCTCCTATGGCTACACCTTC. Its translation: CASSLGLVGSYGYTF.

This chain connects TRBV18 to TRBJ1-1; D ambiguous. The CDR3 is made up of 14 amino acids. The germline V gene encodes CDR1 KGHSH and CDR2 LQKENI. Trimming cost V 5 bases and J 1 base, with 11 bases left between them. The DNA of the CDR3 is TGTGCCAGCTCAAAGAACAGTGGGAACACTGAAGCTTTCTTT. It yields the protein CASSKNSGNTEAFF.

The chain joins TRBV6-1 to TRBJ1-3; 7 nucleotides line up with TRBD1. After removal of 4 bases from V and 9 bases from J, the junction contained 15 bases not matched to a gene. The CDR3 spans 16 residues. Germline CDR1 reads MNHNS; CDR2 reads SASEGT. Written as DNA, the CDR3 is TGTGCCAGCAGTGGACCGGGACAGATCCCGGCGGCCACCATATATTTT. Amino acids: CASSGPGQIPAATIYF.

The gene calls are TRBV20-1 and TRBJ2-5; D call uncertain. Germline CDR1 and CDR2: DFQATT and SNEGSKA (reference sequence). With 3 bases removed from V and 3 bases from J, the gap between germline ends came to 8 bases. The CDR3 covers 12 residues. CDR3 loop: CSASQQKETQYF. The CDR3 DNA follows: TGCAGTGCTAGTCAACAGAAAGAGACCCAGTACTTC.

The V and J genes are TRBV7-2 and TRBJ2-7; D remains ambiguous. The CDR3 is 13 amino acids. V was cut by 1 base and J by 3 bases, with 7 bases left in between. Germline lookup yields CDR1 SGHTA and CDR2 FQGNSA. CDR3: CASSLGGVYEQYF. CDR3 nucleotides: TGTGCCAGCAGCTTAGGTGGGGTCTACGAGCAGTACTTC.

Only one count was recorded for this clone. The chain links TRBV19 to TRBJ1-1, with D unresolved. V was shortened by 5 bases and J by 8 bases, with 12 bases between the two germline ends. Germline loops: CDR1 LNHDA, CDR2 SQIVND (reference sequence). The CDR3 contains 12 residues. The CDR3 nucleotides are TGTGCCAGTAGTCTGGCAAATCCCGAAGCTTTCTTT. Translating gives CASSLANPEAFF.

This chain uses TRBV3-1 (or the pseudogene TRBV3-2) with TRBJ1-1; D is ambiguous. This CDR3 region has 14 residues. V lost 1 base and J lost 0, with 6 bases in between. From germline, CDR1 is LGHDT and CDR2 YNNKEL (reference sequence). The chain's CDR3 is CASSQGQLNTEAFF. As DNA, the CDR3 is TGTGCCAGCAGCCAAGGGCAGCTGAACACTGAAGCTTTCTTT.

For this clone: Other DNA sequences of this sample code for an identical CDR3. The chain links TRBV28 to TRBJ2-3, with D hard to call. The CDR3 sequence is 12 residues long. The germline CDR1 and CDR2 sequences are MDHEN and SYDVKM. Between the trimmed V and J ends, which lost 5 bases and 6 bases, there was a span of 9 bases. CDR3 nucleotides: TGTGCCAGCAGTCTCAGAAAGGATACGCAGTATTTT. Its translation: CASSLRKDTQYF.

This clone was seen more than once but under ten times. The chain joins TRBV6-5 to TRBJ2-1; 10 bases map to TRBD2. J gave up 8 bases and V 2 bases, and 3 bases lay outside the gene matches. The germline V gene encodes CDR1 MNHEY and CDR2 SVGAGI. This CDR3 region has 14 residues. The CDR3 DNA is TGTGCCAGCAGTTACATAGGGACTAGCGATGAGCAGTTCTTC. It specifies CASSYIGTSDEQFF.

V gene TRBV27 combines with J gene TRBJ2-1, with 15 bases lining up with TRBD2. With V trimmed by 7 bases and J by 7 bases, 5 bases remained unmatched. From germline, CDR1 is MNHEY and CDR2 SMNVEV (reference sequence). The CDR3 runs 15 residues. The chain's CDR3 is CASTYGTSGRNEQFF. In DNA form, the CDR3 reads TGTGCCAGCACTTACGGGACTAGCGGGAGGAATGAGCAGTTCTTC.

CDR3 coding DNA: TGCGCCAGCAGCCGCGGACCCCACCCCCCAGATACGCAGTATTTT. Translated, it gives CASSRGPHPPDTQYF. The chain has TRBV4-1 and TRBJ2-3; D gene uncertain. Germline V gene data show CDR1 as MGHRA and CDR2 as YSYEKL. V was trimmed by 4 bases and J by 4 bases, leaving 15 bases between them. The CDR3 length is 15 residues.

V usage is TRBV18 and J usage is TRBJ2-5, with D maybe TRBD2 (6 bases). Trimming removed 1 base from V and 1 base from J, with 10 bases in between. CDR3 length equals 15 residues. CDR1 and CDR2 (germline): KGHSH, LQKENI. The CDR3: CASSPRRVLQETQYF. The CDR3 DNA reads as TGTGCCAGCTCACCACGGAGGGTCCTCCAAGAGACCCAGTACTTC.